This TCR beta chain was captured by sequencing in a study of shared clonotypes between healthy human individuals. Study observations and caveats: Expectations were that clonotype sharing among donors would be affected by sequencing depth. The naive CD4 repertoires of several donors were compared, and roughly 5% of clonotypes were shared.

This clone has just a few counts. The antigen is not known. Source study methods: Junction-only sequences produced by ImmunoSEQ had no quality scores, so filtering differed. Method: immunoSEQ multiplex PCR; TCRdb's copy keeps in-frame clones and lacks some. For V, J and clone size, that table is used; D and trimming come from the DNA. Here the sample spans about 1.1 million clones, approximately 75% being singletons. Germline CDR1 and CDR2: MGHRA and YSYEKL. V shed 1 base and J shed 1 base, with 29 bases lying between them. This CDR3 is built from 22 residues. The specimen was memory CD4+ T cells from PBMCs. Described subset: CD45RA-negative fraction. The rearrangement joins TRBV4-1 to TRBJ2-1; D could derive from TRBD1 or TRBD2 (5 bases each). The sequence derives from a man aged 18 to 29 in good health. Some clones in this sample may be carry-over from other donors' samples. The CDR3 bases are TGCGCCAGCAGCCAAGGTTCCCTTGGGACGCCCATCGTCCCCTTTTCCTACAATGAGCAGTTCTTC. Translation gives CASSQGSLGTPIVPFSYNEQFF.